These 4 T cell receptor beta chains share one sample of origin, sequenced in a study of control samples from healthy donors and cancer patients. Method: immunoSEQ multiplex PCR; TCRdb's copy keeps in-frame clones and lacks some. The repertoire shows around 190,000 clones; the top ten hold more than 2%. The sample comprised blood. These TCRs come from a woman between 25 and 40 years old in good health.

The chain uses TRBV3-1 (or the pseudogene TRBV3-2) and TRBJ1-1, with 7 bases aligning to TRBD1. There are 14 residues in the CDR3. CDR1 LGHDT and CDR2 YNNKEL come from the germline V gene (reference sequence). Trimming took 4 bases from V and 4 from J; bases not matched to a gene: 6. The CDR3 is CASSPHSGGTEAFF. The CDR3 region has the DNA TGTGCCAGCAGCCCCCACTCAGGGGGCACTGAAGCTTTCTTT.

The chain couples TRBV4-1 to TRBJ1-3; unclear D gene. CDR3 size: 16 residues. Trimming shortened V by 1 base and J by 0 bases, and 10 bases separated the two germline ends. Germline V lookup: CDR1 MGHRA, CDR2 YSYEKL. This CDR3 is CASSQGRAISGNTIYF. The CDR3 coding sequence is TGCGCCAGCAGCCAAGGTCGGGCGATCTCTGGAAACACCATATATTTT.

This chain links TRBV7-2 with TRBJ1-6; D remains unclear. Germline lookup yields CDR1 SGHTA and CDR2 FQGNSA. This CDR3 comprises 15 residues. The V gene lost 0 bases and the J gene lost 7 bases, with 10 bases spanning the gap. The CDR3 spells CASSLALGLNSPLHF. For the CDR3, the DNA is TGTGCCAGCAGCTTAGCGCTCGGATTGAATTCACCCCTCCACTTT.

The CDR3 sequence is CASSGSQGANTGELFF. CDR3 coding DNA: TGTGCCAGCAGCGGTTCCCAGGGTGCGAACACCGGGGAGCTGTTTTTT. The rearrangement joins TRBV9 to TRBJ2-2; a weak D match, TRBD1 (5 bases). This CDR3 is 16 amino acids long. Germline loops: CDR1 SGDLS, CDR2 YYNGEE. V lost 3 bases to trimming and J lost 0 bases, with 12 bases between them. The full variable domain, its missing parts supplied by reference TRBV9 and TRBJ2-2, is DSGVTQTPKHLITATGQRVTLRCSPRSGDLSVYWYQQSLDQGLQFLIQYYNGEERAKGNILERFSAQQFPDLHSELNLSSLELGDSALYFCASSGSQGANTGELFFGEGSRLTVL.